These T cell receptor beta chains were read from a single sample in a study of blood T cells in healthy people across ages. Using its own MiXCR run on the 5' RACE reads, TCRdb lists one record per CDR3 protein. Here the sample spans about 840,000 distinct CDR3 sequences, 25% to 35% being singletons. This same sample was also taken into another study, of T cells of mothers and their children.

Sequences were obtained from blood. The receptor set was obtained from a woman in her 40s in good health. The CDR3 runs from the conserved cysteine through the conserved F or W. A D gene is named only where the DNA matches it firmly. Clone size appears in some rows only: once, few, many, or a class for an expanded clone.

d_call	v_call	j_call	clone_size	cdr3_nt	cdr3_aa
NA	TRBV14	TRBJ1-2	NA	TGTGCCAGCAGCCAAGACACACCGCCTGTCTATGGCTACACCTTC	CASSQDTPPVYGYTF
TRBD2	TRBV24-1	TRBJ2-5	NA	TGTACCACCAGTGATGTGGGACTAGCAGGGCGAGAGACCCAGTACTTC	CTTSDVGLAGRETQYF
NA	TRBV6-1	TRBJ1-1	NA	TGTGCCAGCTCCCGACTTGCCAACACTGAAGCTTTCTTT	CASSRLANTEAFF
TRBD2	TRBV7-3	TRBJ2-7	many	TGTGCCAGCAGCCCACTGACTAGCGGGGGTTTGTACGAGCAGTACTTC	CASSPLTSGGLYEQYF
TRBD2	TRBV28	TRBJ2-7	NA	TGTGCCAGCAGGTGGGGGGGTCAGCACGAGCAGTACTTC	CASRWGGQHEQYF
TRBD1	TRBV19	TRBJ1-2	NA	TGTGCCAGTAGCCCCCCCGACAGGGGGTATGGCTACACCTTC	CASSPPDRGYGYTF
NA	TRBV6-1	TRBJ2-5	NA	TGTGCCAGCACCATTCGACAGTTGCCCCAAGAGACCCAGTACTTC	CASTIRQLPQETQYF
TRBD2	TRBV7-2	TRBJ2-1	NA	TGTGCCAGCAGCTCCACTAGCGGATACAATGAGCAGTTCTTC	CASSSTSGYNEQFF
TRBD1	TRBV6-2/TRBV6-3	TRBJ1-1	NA	TGTGCCAGCAGTAAATCTTGCGGACAGGGAAACACTGAAGCTTTCTTT	CASSKSCGQGNTEAFF
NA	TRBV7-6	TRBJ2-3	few	TGTGCCAGCAGCTTAGTCTCGACACCCAGCACAGATACGCAGTATTTT	CASSLVSTPSTDTQYF
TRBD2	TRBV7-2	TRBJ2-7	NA	TGTGCCAGCAGCTTAGAGGGAACACAACGAGCGGGGACCTCCTACGAGCAGTACTTC	CASSLEGTQRAGTSYEQYF
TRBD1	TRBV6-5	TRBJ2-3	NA	TGTGCCAGCGGGGGAACAGGGGGCGGGTATACGCAGTATTTT	CASGGTGGGYTQYF
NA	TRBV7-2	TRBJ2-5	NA	TGTGCCAGCAGCCTTAATCAGGGGACAAGTGAGACCCAGTACTTC	CASSLNQGTSETQYF
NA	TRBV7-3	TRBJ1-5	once	TGTGCCAGCAGCTTAATTCAGAACATCTGGGGATCCTATCAGCCCCAGCATTTT	CASSLIQNIWGSYQPQHF
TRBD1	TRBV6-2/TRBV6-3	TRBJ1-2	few	TGTGCCAGCAGTTACCCACCCAGGGGGTATGGCTACACCTTC	CASSYPPRGYGYTF
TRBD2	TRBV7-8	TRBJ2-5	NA	TGTGCCAGCAGCCCGGGGGGTGAGATGGAGACCCAGTACTTC	CASSPGGEMETQYF
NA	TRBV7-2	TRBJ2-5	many	TGTGCCAGCAGCTCGCTCAGGGAAGGGACCCAGTACTTC	CASSSLREGTQYF
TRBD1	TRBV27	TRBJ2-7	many	TGTGCCAGCAGCCGGATTTCGGGACAGGGCTACGAGCAGTACTTC	CASSRISGQGYEQYF
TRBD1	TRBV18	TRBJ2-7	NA	TGTGCCAGCTCAGGCGGACAGGGTCCCTACAAGCAGTACTTC	CASSGGQGPYKQYF
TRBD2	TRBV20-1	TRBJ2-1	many	TGCAGTGCTAGAGATTGGGGGGGAAGCTCCTACAATGAGCAGTTCTTC	CSARDWGGSSYNEQFF
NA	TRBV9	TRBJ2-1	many	TGTGCCAGCAGCGTAGTTTCAGACGCCCGTGAGCAGTTCTTC	CASSVVSDAREQFF
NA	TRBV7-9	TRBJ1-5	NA	TGTGCCAGCAGCCAAGGGTTAGGGTACGATCAGCCCCAGCATTTT	CASSQGLGYDQPQHF
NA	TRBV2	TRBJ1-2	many	TGTGCCAGCAGTGAACAGGGAGGCTATGGCTACACCTTC	CASSEQGGYGYTF
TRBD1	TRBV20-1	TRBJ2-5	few	TGCAGTGCTAGACTACAGGGGGCCGGGGAGACCCAGTACTTC	CSARLQGAGETQYF
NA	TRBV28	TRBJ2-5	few	TGTGCCAGCAGCCGTTCCCTCGGGGAGACCCAGTACTTC	CASSRSLGETQYF
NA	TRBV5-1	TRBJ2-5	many	TGCGCCAGCAGGGACAACATACAAGAGACCCAGTACTTC	CASRDNIQETQYF
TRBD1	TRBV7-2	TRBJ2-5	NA	TGTGCCAGCAGCCCGGACAGGGGCCGCCAAGAGGCCCAGTACTTC	CASSPDRGRQEAQYF
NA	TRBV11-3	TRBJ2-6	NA	TGTGCCAGCAGCCCCGGACAGTACCTTAGCTCTGGGGCCAACGTCCTGACTTTC	CASSPGQYLSSGANVLTF
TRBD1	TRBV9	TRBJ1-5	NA	TGTGCCAGCAGCTTTCTCGACAGGGGAAATCAGCCCCAGCATTTT	CASSFLDRGNQPQHF
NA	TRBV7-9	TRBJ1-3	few	TGTGCCAGCAGCCGAGTGGCAGACGGAAACACCATATATTTT	CASSRVADGNTIYF
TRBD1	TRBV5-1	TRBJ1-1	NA	TGCGCCAGCAGCTCGCAGGGGGCCATGAACACTGAAGCTTTCTTT	CASSSQGAMNTEAFF
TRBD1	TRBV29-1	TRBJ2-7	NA	TGCAGCGTTATATTGACAGGGTGGTACGAGCAGTACTTC	CSVILTGWYEQYF
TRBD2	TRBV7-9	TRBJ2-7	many	TGTGCCAGCAGCTTTAGCGGGGCTCGCTCCTACGAGCAGTACTTC	CASSFSGARSYEQYF
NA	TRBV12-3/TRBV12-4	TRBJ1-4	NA	NA	CASSFARGTTNEKRFF
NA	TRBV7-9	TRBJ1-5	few	TGTGCCAGCAGCTTAGCGCATCGTCCCCGGAATTATAGCAATCAGCCCCAGCATTTT	CASSLAHRPRNYSNQPQHF
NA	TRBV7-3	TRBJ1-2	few	TGTGCCAGCAGCCCCGGCGGAGGGAGGGATGGCTACACCTTC	CASSPGGGRDGYTF
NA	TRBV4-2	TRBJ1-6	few	TGTGCCAGCAGCCAGGCCAGGGTTGGCGGTAATTCACCCCTCCACTTT	CASSQARVGGNSPLHF